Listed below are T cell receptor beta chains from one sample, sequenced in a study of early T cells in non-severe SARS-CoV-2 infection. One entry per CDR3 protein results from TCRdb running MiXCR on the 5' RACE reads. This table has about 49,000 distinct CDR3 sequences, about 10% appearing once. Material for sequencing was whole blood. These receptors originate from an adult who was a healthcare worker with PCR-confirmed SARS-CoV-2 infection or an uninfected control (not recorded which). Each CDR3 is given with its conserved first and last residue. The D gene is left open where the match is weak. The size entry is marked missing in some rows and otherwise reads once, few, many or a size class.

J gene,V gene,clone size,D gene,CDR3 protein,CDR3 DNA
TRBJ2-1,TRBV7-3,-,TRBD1,CASSQRQGPYNEQFF,TGTGCCAGCAGTCAGAGACAGGGACCCTACAATGAGCAGTTCTTC
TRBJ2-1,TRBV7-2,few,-,CASSLLEWPTPYNEQFF,TGTGCCAGCAGCTTATTGGAATGGCCGACCCCCTACAATGAGCAGTTCTTC
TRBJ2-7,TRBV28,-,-,CASSLLGTVGEQYF,TGTGCCAGCAGTTTATTAGGGACGGTCGGCGAGCAGTACTTC
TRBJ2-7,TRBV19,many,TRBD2,CASSTSGLGEQYF,TGTGCCAGTAGTACTAGCGGGCTTGGGGAGCAGTACTTC
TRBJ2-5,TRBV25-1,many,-,CASSAPLPQETQYF,TGTGCCAGCAGTGCGCCCCTCCCACAAGAGACCCAGTACTTC
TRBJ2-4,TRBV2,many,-,CASRGDKNIQYF,TGTGCCAGCCGCGGGGATAAAAACATTCAGTACTTC
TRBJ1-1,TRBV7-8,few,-,CASSFAGAWGAEAFF,TGTGCCAGCAGCTTTGCAGGGGCCTGGGGGGCTGAAGCTTTCTTT
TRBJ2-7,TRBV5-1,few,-,CASSLGAELYEQYF,TGCGCCAGCAGCTTGGGCGCAGAGCTCTACGAGCAGTACTTC
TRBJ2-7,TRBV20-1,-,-,CSARGDRRNEQYF,TGCAGTGCTAGAGGGGATAGAAGGAACGAGCAGTACTTC
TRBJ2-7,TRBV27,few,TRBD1,CASSLRQGQTYEQYF,TGTGCCAGCAGTCTGAGACAGGGACAGACCTACGAGCAGTACTTC
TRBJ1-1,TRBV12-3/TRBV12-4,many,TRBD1,CASSYSPGQGATEAFF,TGTGCCAGCAGTTATTCCCCGGGACAGGGGGCGACTGAAGCTTTCTTT
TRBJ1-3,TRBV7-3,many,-,CASSLGSEGNTIYF,TGTGCCAGCAGCCTGGGATCGGAAGGAAACACCATATATTTT
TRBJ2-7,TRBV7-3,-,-,CASSRYLAVSTLEQYF,TGTGCCAGCAGCCGATACTTAGCGGTTAGTACCCTCGAGCAGTACTTC
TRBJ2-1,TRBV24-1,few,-,CATSVRYNEQFF,TGTGCCACCAGTGTCCGGTACAATGAGCAGTTCTTC
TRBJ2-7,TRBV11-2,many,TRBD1,CASSHGTGTYEQYF,TGTGCCAGCAGCCATGGGACAGGGACCTACGAGCAGTACTTC
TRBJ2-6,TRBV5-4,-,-,CASSLVGAGANVLTF,TGTGCCAGCAGCTTGGTGGGGGCTGGGGCCAACGTCCTGACTTTC
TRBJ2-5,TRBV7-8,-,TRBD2,CASSHWTSKETQYF,TGTGCCAGCAGCCACTGGACTAGCAAAGAGACCCAGTACTTC
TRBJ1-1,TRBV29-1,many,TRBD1,CSADRGPGTEAFF,TGCAGCGCGGACAGGGGGCCAGGCACTGAAGCTTTCTTT
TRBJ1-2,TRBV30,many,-,CAWSVLQGLYGYTF,TGTGCCTGGAGTGTCTTACAGGGACTCTATGGCTACACCTTC
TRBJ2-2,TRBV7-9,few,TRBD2,CASSPGLAGGSNTGELFF,TGTGCCAGCAGCCCCGGACTAGCGGGGGGATCGAACACCGGGGAGCTGTTTTTT
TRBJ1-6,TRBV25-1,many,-,CASSEDRVNSYNSPLHF,TGTGCCAGCAGTGAAGATAGGGTCAACTCCTATAATTCACCCCTCCACTTT
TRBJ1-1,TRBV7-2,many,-,CASSPIDPNTEAFF,TGTGCCAGCAGCCCGATCGATCCGAACACTGAAGCTTTCTTT